A single sample is the source of the 26 T cell receptor beta chains below, sequenced in a study of persistence of HIV-infected CD4 T cells. Anti-CD3/anti-CD28 beads served as a nonspecific positive control stimulus. CD4+ T cells upregulating both CD40 ligand and CD69 were sorted as responding cells. No antigen is known for these receptors. Sequencing used immunoSEQ version 4 in survey mode. Profiled with immunoSEQ multiplex PCR; TCRdb holds only in-frame clones, not every one. The sample holds over 35,000 clones, 90% to 95% seen once. Here the sequenced sample was CD4+ T cells sorted from PBMCs after roughly 18-hour stimulation, taken from a patient who received antiretroviral therapy. Every receptor here comes from an adult man with HIV who was CMV-seropositive.

This chain uses TRBV5-4 with TRBJ1-4; TRBD1 matches 7 bases. The CDR3 covers 14 residues. Losses at the gene ends were 3 bases for V and 8 bases for J; bases not matched to a gene: 7. The germline CDR1 and CDR2 sequences are SGHNT and YYREEE (reference sequence). The CDR3 spells CASSSRDRGEKLFF. In nucleotides, the CDR3 is TGTGCCAGCAGCTCCCGGGACAGAGGAGAAAAACTGTTTTTT.

This clone was found a few times. The CDR3 here is CASKGKDQPQHF. The CDR3 region has the DNA TGTGCCAGCAAAGGGAAGGATCAGCCCCAGCATTTT. V and J are TRBV6-4 and TRBJ1-5; unclear D gene. The V end lost 7 bases, the J end lost 5 bases, and 9 bases lay between the germline ends. The CDR3 length is 12 residues. The germline gives CDR1 MRHNA, CDR2 SNTAGT.

This rearrangement joins TRBV30 to TRBJ1-1; possible D gene TRBD1, 5 bases. The CDR3 has 13 amino acids. The V gene lost 0 bases and the J gene lost 4 bases, with 9 bases spanning the gap. Germline V lookup: CDR1 GTSNPN, CDR2 SVGIG (reference sequence). DNA for the CDR3: TGTGCCTGGAGTGTTTGGGGGGGCACTGAAGCTTTCTTT. This translates into CAWSVWGGTEAFF.

V and J are TRBV25-1 and TRBJ2-7; D is tentatively TRBD1 or TRBD2 (6 bases each). The CDR3 runs 14 residues. Germline values: CDR1 MGHDK, CDR2 SYGVNS. Trimming pared 1 base from V and 7 bases from J, leaving 14 bases between. The CDR3 loop is CASSESGAVEEQYF. CDR3 DNA: TGTGCCAGCAGTGAATCGGGGGCCGTGGAGGAGCAGTACTTC.

The chain recombines TRBV5-1 with TRBJ2-3, with TRBD1 matching 7 bases. J was trimmed by 2 bases and V by 0 bases; bases with no gene match: 6. The CDR3 length is 16 residues. Germline loops: CDR1 SGHRS, CDR2 YFSETQ. CDR3: CASSLAGTAHTDTQYF. DNA for the CDR3: TGCGCCAGCAGCTTGGCCGGGACAGCCCACACAGATACGCAGTATTTT.

V and J are TRBV5-1 and TRBJ2-5; a weak D match, TRBD1 (6 bases). The CDR3 covers 16 residues. Germline V gene lookup returns CDR1 SGHRS and CDR2 YFSETQ. V was trimmed by 0 bases and J by 0 bases, leaving 12 bases between them. The CDR3 sequence: CASSLAGAVDQETQYF. The CDR3 DNA reads TGCGCCAGCAGCTTGGCAGGGGCGGTGGACCAAGAGACCCAGTACTTC. Full variable domain (remainder filled in from reference TRBV5-1 and TRBJ2-5): KAGVTQTPRYLIKTRGQQVTLSCSPISGHRSVSWYQQTPGQGLQFLFEYFSETQRNKGNFPGRFSGRQFSNSRSEMNVSTLELGDSALYLCASSLAGAVDQETQYFGPGTRLLVL.

The chain's CDR3 is CASSLIAGALTDTQYF. The DNA of the CDR3 is TGTGCCAGCAGCCTTATAGCGGGGGCCCTCACAGATACGCAGTATTTT. This chain connects TRBV9 to TRBJ2-3; 9 nucleotides match TRBD2. The V gene end was trimmed by 4 bases and the J gene end by 2 bases; junction bases not matched to a gene: 8. Germline CDR1 and CDR2: SGDLS and YYNGEE. This CDR3 is 16 amino acids long.

The gene calls are TRBV7-2 and TRBJ2-5, with D possibly matching TRBD1 (6 bases). The V gene's germline CDR1 is SGHTA and CDR2 FQGNSA. CDR3 length: 13 amino acids. The V gene lost 6 bases and the J gene lost 5 bases, with 13 bases spanning the gap. CDR3 residues: CASSLQGWETQYF. The CDR3 DNA reads TGTGCCAGCAGTTTACAGGGTTGGGAGACCCAGTACTTC. Complete variable domain (other parts from reference TRBV7-2 and TRBJ2-5): GAGVSQSPSNKVTEKGKDVELRCDPISGHTALYWYRQSLGQGLEFLIYFQGNSAPDKSGLPSDRFSAERTGGSVSTLTIQRTQQEDSAVYLCASSLQGWETQYFGPGTRLLVL.

This chain links TRBV10-3 with TRBJ2-7; tentatively, D is TRBD1 or TRBD2 (5 bases each). Germline CDR1 reads ENHRY; CDR2 reads SYGVKD. The CDR3 spans 14 residues. V was clipped by 3 bases and J by 3 bases, with 12 bases between them. The CDR3 is CAISDLGVGYEQYF. The CDR3 coding sequence is TGTGCCATCAGTGATTTGGGGGTAGGCTACGAGCAGTACTTC.

The rearrangement uses TRBV6-6 and TRBJ1-3; D is perhaps TRBD1 (5 bases). The CDR3 length is 16 residues. V was pared by 5 bases and J by 0 bases, with 14 bases between. Germline CDR1 and CDR2: MNHNY and SVGAGI (reference sequence). CDR3 protein: CASSIGTDNSGNTIYF. The CDR3 nucleotides are TGTGCCAGCAGTATCGGGACGGACAACTCTGGAAACACCATATATTTT.

The chain has TRBV4-2 and TRBJ2-7, with unresolved D. The CDR3 has 15 amino acids. From germline, CDR1 is LGHNA and CDR2 YNFKEQ. V was clipped by 0 bases and J by 6 bases, with 15 bases between them. In nucleotides, the CDR3 is TGTGCCAGCAGCCAAGATCATAACGGAATCTCCGAGCAGTACTTC. This translates into CASSQDHNGISEQYF.

The chain's CDR3 is CASSQDRGLTGYGYTF. The DNA for the CDR3 is TGTGCCAGCAGCCAAGATCGGGGCCTGACGGGCTATGGCTACACCTTC. V usage is TRBV14 and J usage is TRBJ1-2, with a possible D match to TRBD1 (5 bases). This CDR3 is built from 16 residues. The V end lost 0 bases, the J end lost 4 bases, and 15 bases lay between the germline ends. Looked up from germline, CDR1 is SGHDN and CDR2 is FVKESK.

This clone appeared once. The chain couples TRBV19 to TRBJ2-3; D is possibly TRBD2 (6 bases). In germline, CDR1 is LNHDA, CDR2 SQIVND (reference sequence). The CDR3 has 16 amino acids. The V gene lost 3 bases and the J gene lost 4 bases, with 17 bases spanning the gap. This chain's CDR3 is CASSIGGGVGSDTQYF. CDR3 coding DNA: TGTGCCAGTAGTATTGGAGGAGGGGTCGGGTCAGATACGCAGTATTTT.

A single count supports this clone. V usage is TRBV19 and J usage is TRBJ1-1; D remains unclear. V lost 7 bases and J lost 7, with 16 bases in between. This CDR3 spans 13 amino acids. The germline V gene has CDR1 LNHDA and CDR2 SQIVND (reference sequence). The DNA of the CDR3 is TGTGCCAGTACAATTTATGGAGCTAGTGAAGCTTTCTTT. Its translation is CASTIYGASEAFF.

The chain uses TRBV7-9 and TRBJ2-7, with D possibly being TRBD1 (5 bases). V lost 5 bases, J lost 1 base, and 21 bases lay in between. The CDR3 loop spans 17 amino acids. Germline V lookup: CDR1 SEHNR, CDR2 FQNEAQ (reference sequence). Here the CDR3 DNA reads TGTGCCAGCAGCCACCCGACCTCTCGACAGATTTCCTACGAGCAGTACTTC. Its protein is CASSHPTSRQISYEQYF.

The rearrangement links TRBV27 to TRBJ2-1; 9 bases map to TRBD1. The CDR3 sequence is 15 residues long. Trimming removed 2 bases from V and 6 bases from J; junction bases left unmatched: 5. CDR1 and CDR2 (germline): MNHEY, SMNVEV (reference sequence). The CDR3 DNA follows: TGTGCCAGCAGTTTAGGGACAGGGCGACCCAATGAGCAGTTCTTC. Translated: CASSLGTGRPNEQFF.

This sequence joins TRBV27 and TRBJ1-5; D call uncertain. V dropped 8 bases and J dropped 4 bases, with 6 bases sitting between them. Germline CDR1 MNHEY, CDR2 SMNVEV (reference sequence). This CDR3 is built from 11 residues. CDR3 in amino acids: CASASNQPQHF. CDR3 DNA sequence: TGTGCCAGCGCCTCTAATCAGCCCCAGCATTTT.

This rearrangement joins TRBV5-1 to TRBJ1-5, with TRBD1 matching 10 bases. Unmatched junction bases numbered 5, after V lost 0 bases and J lost 2 bases. This CDR3 comprises 17 residues. Germline values: CDR1 SGHRS, CDR2 YFSETQ. CDR3 in amino acids: CASSLGQGAGGNQPQHF. The CDR3 DNA reads TGCGCCAGCAGCTTGGGACAGGGGGCGGGCGGCAATCAGCCCCAGCATTTT.

The chain links TRBV7-3 to TRBJ2-7; TRBD1 aligns across 7 bases. The CDR3 consists of 13 residues. Germline V CDR1 and CDR2: SGHTA, FQGTGA. The junction had 4 bases not matched to a gene; V was cut back by 3 bases and J by 5 bases. CDR3 nucleotides: TGTGCCAGCAGCTTGCTGGGACAGCACGAGCAGTACTTC. Its translation: CASSLLGQHEQYF.

The chain uses TRBV5-1 and TRBJ2-2; 13 positions match TRBD2. The trim removed 1 base at V and 1 base at J, leaving 1 base unmatched. CDR1 and CDR2 from the germline V gene are SGHRS and YFSETQ. The CDR3 is made up of 17 amino acids. CDR3 in DNA: TGCGCCAGCAGCTTGCGACTAGCGGGGGGGAACACCGGGGAGCTGTTTTTT. Encoded protein: CASSLRLAGGNTGELFF.

CDR3 sequence reads: CASRDRANQPQHF. DNA for the CDR3: TGTGCCAGCAGAGACAGGGCTAATCAGCCCCAGCATTTT. The rearrangement joins TRBV2 to TRBJ1-5, with 7 bases matching TRBD1. The V segment lost 6 bases and the J segment 4 bases; nucleotides outside the gene matches: 3. The CDR3 contains 13 residues. Germline values: CDR1 SNHLY, CDR2 FYNNEI.

The chain has TRBV28 and TRBJ2-7; D might be TRBD1 (5 bases). The CDR3 has 14 residues. With 5 bases removed from V and 2 bases from J, the gap between germline ends came to 13 bases. Germline assignment: CDR1 MDHEN and CDR2 SYDVKM. CDR3 in DNA: TGTGCCAGCAGTGGCCTAGGGGTCCCCTACGAGCAGTACTTC. Amino acids: CASSGLGVPYEQYF.

The CDR3 coding sequence is TGTGCCATCAGTGAGAATAGGGACTCTCACTACGAGCAGTACTTC. Protein sequence: CAISENRDSHYEQYF. The genes are TRBV10-3 and TRBJ2-7, with D possibly being TRBD2 (6 bases). Trimming shortened V by 2 bases and J by 3 bases, and 14 bases separated the two germline ends. The germline gives CDR1 ENHRY, CDR2 SYGVKD. This CDR3 is built from 15 residues.

The chain recombines TRBV20-1 with TRBJ2-1; D gene unclear. Germline-derived CDR1 and CDR2 are DFQATT and SNEGSKA (reference sequence). Trimming stripped 8 bases from V and 9 bases from J, with 14 bases between. The CDR3 has 11 amino acids. The CDR3 DNA reads TGCAGTCCAAGGGTAGGGCTTGAGCAGTTCTTC. Translating gives CSPRVGLEQFF.

This clone was counted between two and nine times. The chain employs TRBV7-2 and TRBJ2-3; D ambiguous. The CDR3 consists of 14 residues. V lost 7 bases, J lost 2 bases, and 13 bases lay in between. The germline V gene encodes CDR1 SGHTA and CDR2 FQGNSA. The CDR3 loop is CASIPGSNTDTQYF. CDR3 coding DNA: TGTGCCAGCATCCCAGGCAGCAACACAGATACGCAGTATTTT.

The chain is built from TRBV19 and TRBJ1-2; D may be TRBD1 (6 bases). Trimming removed 7 bases from V and 2 bases from J, with 14 bases in between. The CDR3 consists of 14 residues. Per germline, CDR1 LNHDA and CDR2 SQIVND (reference sequence). The chain's CDR3 is CASTRGGQNYGYTF. The DNA of the CDR3 is TGTGCCAGTACCCGGGGGGGGCAGAACTATGGCTACACCTTC.